This TCR beta chain comes out of a study of cytomegalovirus exposure and HLA in healthy donors. The study's findings and limits: In vitro work confirmed that a few CMV-associated chains recognize CMV antigens. Previously analyzed data showed that most TCR beta V segments were productive at a frequency of about 90% or about 30%.

At the time of sampling, donors were nominally healthy, though unrecorded immune exposures were likely. The V gene's germline CDR1 is SGHTA and CDR2 FQGTGA. V was trimmed by 2 bases and J by 2 bases, leaving 12 bases between them. The CDR3 runs to 15 residues. Remarks on this clone: What it binds is not known.

In the PCR, 60 Vbeta and 13 Jbeta primers were used. Generated by immunoSEQ multiplex PCR, the TCRdb table keeps only in-frame clones and is missing some. The sample holds about 120,000 clones; about 80% are singletons and the top ten take more than 1.4%. Sequencing was performed on PBMCs. This chain links TRBV7-3 with TRBJ2-5, with a tentative D call TRBD1 (7 bases). The TCR originated in a young woman in good health and CMV-seronegative. The CDR3 region has the DNA TGTGCCAGCAGCTTAGGGGCAGGGGGGCAAGAGACCCAGTACTTC. It encodes CASSLGAGGQETQYF.